Listed here are 15 T cell receptor beta chains from one sample, sequenced in a study of PD-1 blockade in classical Hodgkin lymphoma. The patients all showed relapse after autologous stem cell transplantation, while their brentuximab vedotin exposure varied. Assay: immunoSEQ multiplex PCR; the TCRdb copy retains only in-frame clones and omits some. The data hold 35,000 to 45,000 clones, with 60% to 75% observed a single time. The material was peripheral blood mononuclear cells (PBMCs), obtained at baseline. All receptors derive from a human donor with classical Hodgkin lymphoma.

This clone was counted between two and nine times. The gene calls are TRBV27 and TRBJ1-2, with a tentative D call TRBD1 (5 bases). This CDR3 spans 12 amino acids. Germline CDR1 reads MNHEY; CDR2 reads SMNVEV (reference sequence). The V end lost 4 bases, the J end lost 5 bases, and 8 bases lay between the germline ends. The CDR3 region has the DNA TGTGCCAGCAGTTCCCCAGGGTATGGCTACACCTTC. Residues: CASSSPGYGYTF.

The rearrangement uses TRBV7-8 and TRBJ2-1; 12 nucleotides align to TRBD2. The CDR3 loop spans 15 amino acids. After removal of 8 bases from V and 7 bases from J, the junction contained 9 bases not matched to a gene. The V gene's germline CDR1 is SGHVS and CDR2 FQNEAQ. Here the CDR3 reads CASALAGGPRNEQFF. In nucleotides, the CDR3 is TGTGCCAGCGCTCTAGCGGGAGGGCCCAGGAATGAGCAGTTCTTC.

The chain couples TRBV18 to TRBJ1-2, with D unresolved. The CDR3 is 12 residues long. CDR1 KGHSH and CDR2 LQKENI come from the germline V gene. With 2 bases removed from V and 7 bases from J, the gap between germline ends came to 8 bases. CDR3 in amino acids: CASSPGIGGYTF. The CDR3 nucleotides read TGTGCCAGCTCACCAGGGATTGGTGGCTACACCTTC.

This clone was recorded a few times. The V and J genes are TRBV28 and TRBJ1-1, with D uncertain. The CDR3 length is 14 residues. Germline V gene sequence: CDR1 MDHEN, CDR2 SYDVKM. The V end lost 1 base, the J end lost 0 bases, and 6 bases lay between the germline ends. As DNA, the CDR3 is TGTGCCAGCAGTTTATTCCAGATGAACACTGAAGCTTTCTTT. It specifies CASSLFQMNTEAFF.

CDR3 sequence (DNA): TGTGCCAGCAGAGTCAGGGTTGGCGAGCAGTACTTC. It encodes CASRVRVGEQYF. The V call is TRBV28, the J call TRBJ2-7, with a possible D match to TRBD1 (5 bases). Trimming removed 6 bases from V and 6 bases from J, with 12 bases in between. CDR3 length: 12 amino acids. Germline V lookup: CDR1 MDHEN, CDR2 SYDVKM.

This clone was detected only once. CDR3 protein: CASSLGPVGVREQYF. CDR3 in DNA: TGTGCCAGCAGCTTAGGGCCTGTGGGGGTACGCGAGCAGTACTTC. The J gene is TRBJ2-7, the V gene TRBV11-1; D tentatively reads TRBD1 or TRBD2 (5 bases each). CDR1 and CDR2 (germline): SGHAT, FQDESV (reference sequence). The CDR3 is made up of 15 amino acids. V shed 1 base and J shed 6 bases, with 16 bases lying between them.

The chain has TRBV2 and TRBJ2-2; D may be TRBD1 (5 bases). Germline V gene sequence: CDR1 SNHLY, CDR2 FYNNEI. CDR3 size: 15 residues. V lost 7 bases, J lost 0 bases, and 12 bases lay in between. The DNA of the CDR3 is TGTGCCAGCACCCAAAGGGGTTCGAACACCGGGGAGCTGTTTTTT. It encodes CASTQRGSNTGELFF.

V is TRBV30 and J is TRBJ2-5; D is possibly TRBD1 (5 bases). Trimming pared 4 bases from V and 2 bases from J, leaving 11 bases between. Germline assignment: CDR1 GTSNPN and CDR2 SVGIG (reference sequence). This CDR3 is built from 13 residues. This chain's CDR3 is CAWNRGTQETQYF. CDR3 sequence (DNA): TGTGCCTGGAATAGGGGTACGCAAGAGACCCAGTACTTC.

The chain is built from TRBV7-9 and TRBJ1-5, with D hard to call. Germline lookup yields CDR1 SEHNR and CDR2 FQNEAQ (reference sequence). With 3 bases removed from V and 5 bases from J, the gap between germline ends came to 5 bases. This CDR3 spans 12 amino acids. For the CDR3, the DNA is TGTGCCAGCAGCTTCTCTGATCAGCCCCAGCATTTT. It codes for CASSFSDQPQHF.

The genes are TRBV6-1 and TRBJ2-5; D call uncertain. Trimming left V 7 bases short and J 4 bases short, with 19 bases between. This CDR3 is built from 15 residues. Germline CDR1 MNHNS, CDR2 SASEGT. This CDR3 is CASTKEWQPGETQYF. The CDR3, as DNA: TGTGCCAGCACCAAGGAATGGCAGCCAGGAGAGACCCAGTACTTC.

This clone was picked up a small number of times. The chain couples TRBV7-2 to TRBJ2-1; TRBD2 agrees at 10 bases. Germline V lookup: CDR1 SGHTA, CDR2 FQGNSA. The CDR3 extends over 15 amino acids. Germline trimming cut 2 bases from V and 4 bases from J; bases unmatched to any gene: 2. The chain's CDR3 is CASSLTSGAYNEQFF. The CDR3 coding sequence is TGTGCCAGCAGCTTAACTAGCGGGGCATACAATGAGCAGTTCTTC.

In this sample, this clone turned up once. The rearrangement joins TRBV7-3 to TRBJ1-1; maybe TRBD1 (5 bases). Per the germline V gene, CDR1 is SGHTA and CDR2 is FQGTGA. Trimming left V 2 bases short and J 6 bases short, with 16 bases between. This CDR3 region has 15 residues. In nucleotides, the CDR3 is TGTGCCAGCAGCTTAGAGAATGGGGGGTTTGCTGAAGCTTTCTTT. It codes for CASSLENGGFAEAFF.

The chain uses TRBV6-1 and TRBJ2-7; maybe TRBD1 (6 bases). Germline V CDR1 and CDR2: MNHNS, SASEGT. This CDR3 comprises 16 residues. Deletions cut 3 bases from V and 4 bases from J, with 19 bases between. The CDR3 DNA reads as TGTGCCAGCAGTGACAAACAGGGTTGGAGTGGTTACGAGCAGTACTTC. Translating it yields CASSDKQGWSGYEQYF.

The chain has TRBV7-8 and TRBJ1-2, with 9 bases aligning to TRBD1. Trimming at V came to 2 bases and at J to 0 bases, leaving 4 bases not matched to a gene. The CDR3 covers 16 residues. Germline CDR1 and CDR2: SGHVS and FQNEAQ. Here the CDR3 reads CASSLPRQGANYGYTF. The DNA for the CDR3 is TGTGCCAGCAGCTTACCCAGACAGGGGGCTAACTATGGCTACACCTTC.

This clone was seen a few times. The chain combines TRBV5-6 with TRBJ1-1; D is possibly TRBD1 (6 bases). The V and J ends lost 0 bases and 7 bases respectively, with 13 bases between them. Germline loops: CDR1 SGHDT, CDR2 YYEEEE. The CDR3 spans 14 residues. CDR3: CASSLAGTPDEAFF. In DNA, the CDR3 is TGTGCCAGCAGCTTGGCCGGGACACCTGATGAAGCTTTCTTT. Combining the CDR3 with reference TRBV5-6 and TRBJ1-1 gives the whole variable domain DAGVTQSPTHLIKTRGQQVTLRCSPKSGHDTVSWYQQALGQGPQFIFQYYEEEERQRGNFPDRFSGHQFPNYSSELNVNALLLGDSALYLCASSLAGTPDEAFFGQGTRLTVV.